This T cell receptor beta chain was sequenced during a study of OX40 agonist ivuxolimab in advanced cancers. About the study as a whole: Ivuxolimab was a fully human IgG2 agonistic monoclonal antibody targeting the costimulatory receptor OX40 (CD134). Intravenous ivuxolimab was administered to patients every 2 weeks at six dose levels: 0.01, 0.1, 0.3, 1.5, 3 and 10 mg/kg. Of the approximately 54 patients in dose escalation, around 20 had hepatocellular carcinoma, about 15 had melanoma, 9 had renal cell carcinoma and 9 had head and neck cancer. Patients were allowed to have had prior anti-PD-1, anti-PD-L1 or anti-CTLA-4 therapy, and 40% to 45% of the dose-escalation patients had been treated with checkpoint inhibitors. The monotherapy dose-escalation portion (N of about 47 patients) of the phase I ivuxolimab trial is reported in the paper. The purpose of peripheral TCRbeta sequencing was to test whether ivuxolimab changed TCR sequence diversity and led to clonal T-cell expansion. Partial responses occurred in three dose-escalation patients: two with cutaneous melanoma and one with hepatocellular carcinoma. In the dose-escalation cohort, roughly 80% of patients were male, and the mean age was about 55 years, with a range of roughly 20 to 80.

To sequence the TCRbeta CDR3 region, genomic DNA was isolated from the sorted cells. The immunoSEQ Assay was used to sequence the TCRbeta CDR3 regions. TCRdb took this table from immuneACCESS and kept in-frame rearrangements with V and J called. Such tables lack part of the clones; where checked against another copy, unresolved V genes explain under half of the gap, and the rest is unexplained. This sample holds about 66,000 clones; roughly 77% were observed only once. The ten largest clones add up to 5% of the sample. Study-level results and caveats: Which antigens the clonally expanded peripheral T cells were specific for was not determined. After ivuxolimab, CD8+ T cells had more expanded clones than CD4+ T cells on average. At doses of 0.1 to 3.0 mg/kg, clonal expansion of both CD4+ and CD8+ blood T cells was observed from baseline to week 6. In partial responders in the 0.1-3.0 mg/kg groups, normalized peripheral clonal expansion was found to be among the lowest, especially among CD8+ T cells. Low levels of normalized T-cell clonal expansion were also seen in some patients who did not respond.

Patients with a history of autoimmune disease or receiving systemic immunosuppression were excluded from the trial. Peripheral blood for TCR sequencing was drawn from every dose cohort at baseline, at cycle 4 day 1 and at cycle 7 day 1. Samples came from an open-label, multicenter, first-in-human phase I dose-escalation trial of ivuxolimab. Adults with locally advanced or metastatic melanoma, renal cell carcinoma, hepatocellular carcinoma or head and neck squamous cell carcinoma were enrolled in the trial. Before TCR sequencing, CD4+ and CD8+ T cells were separately sorted from peripheral blood. As for this clone: It lacks a known antigen. No much larger clone is present one base from it, and per-base qualities are unavailable.

The CDR3 goes from the cysteine to the phenylalanine over 19 residues. The read is trimmed to its CDR3 DNA, 57 bases read in frame from base 1. CDR1 and CDR2 are drawn from the germline V gene: SQVTM, ANQGSEA. Ends trimmed: V by 2 bases, J by 1 base; bases unmatched to a gene: 18. Specimen: CD4+ or CD8+ T cells sorted from blood, collected in a trial of the OX40 agonist ivuxolimab. This chain joins TRBV29-1 to TRBJ2-5; 8 bases in the junction line up with TRBD1. This receptor was taken from an adult with an advanced solid tumor such as melanoma, head and neck, liver or kidney cancer. The sequence in DNA is TGCAGCGTTGAACGTTCGGCGCGGACAGGGTTTTGGGGCCAAGAGACCCAGTACTTC. This encodes CSVERSARTGFWGQETQYF.